This T cell receptor beta chain originates from a study of CD8 T cells in Susac syndrome. RNA totalling roughly 0.45 to 1 ug underwent reverse transcription with random hexamers. Multiplex immunoSEQ PCR targeted 54 Vbeta and 13 Jbeta TCR beta segments. A single record per CDR3 protein comes from TCRdb applying MiXCR to the immunoSEQ multiplex PCR reads. The sample holds tens of thousands of distinct CDR3 sequences, roughly 93% seen once. The germline CDR1 and CDR2 sequences are MDHEN and SYDVKM. This CDR3 spans 13 amino acids. V lost 6 bases and J lost 7, with 16 bases in between. Blood CD8+ and CD4+ T cells underwent high-throughput TCR beta sequencing. The controls were healthy donors who were matched for age and sex. FACS was used to enrich TEMRA cells, whereas the CD8+ and CD4+ T cells were obtained by negative isolation.

This chain connects TRBV28 to TRBJ2-7; D is possibly TRBD2 (5 bases). The source of this sequence is a human donor in good health. The sample consisted of CD8+ T cells from PBMCs. CDR3 bases: TGTGCCAGCAGCTACCTTCGGGGTGGTGAGCAGTACTTC. It yields the protein CASSYLRGGEQYF.